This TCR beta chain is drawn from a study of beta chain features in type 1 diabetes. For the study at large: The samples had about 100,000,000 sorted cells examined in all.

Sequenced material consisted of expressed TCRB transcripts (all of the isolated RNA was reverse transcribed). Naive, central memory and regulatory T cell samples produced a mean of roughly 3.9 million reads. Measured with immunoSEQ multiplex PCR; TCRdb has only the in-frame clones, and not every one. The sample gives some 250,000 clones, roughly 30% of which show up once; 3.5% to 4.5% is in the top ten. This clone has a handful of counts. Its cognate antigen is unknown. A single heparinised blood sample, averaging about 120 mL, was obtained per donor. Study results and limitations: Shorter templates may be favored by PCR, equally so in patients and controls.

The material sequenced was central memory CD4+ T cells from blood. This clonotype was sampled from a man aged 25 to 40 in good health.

The CDR3 nucleotides are TGTGCCTGGAGTGTGGGTCAGGGGTACACAGATACGCAGTATTTT. Translating it yields CAWSVGQGYTDTQYF. This chain links TRBV30 with TRBJ2-3, with TRBD1 as a possible D gene (6 bases). The germline CDR1 and CDR2 sequences are GTSNPN and SVGIG (reference sequence). The CDR3 totals 15 residues. The V gene lost 0 bases and the J gene lost 2 bases, with 12 bases spanning the gap.